This T cell receptor beta chain was obtained from a study of blood T cell repertoires in COVID-19. The overall study: COVID-19 samples collected from the United States, Italy and Spain covered acute and convalescent phases.

As processed by the authors: Researchers report that nucleated cell counts were estimated from reference gene primer amplification. Repertoires were generated with immunoSEQ multiplex PCR, while TCRdb's copy carries only in-frame clones and drops some. From that table come the V and J calls and clone size; the DNA was used to work out D and trimming. The table shows about 150,000 clones, with roughly four fifths occurring only once. In germline, CDR1 is MNHEY, CDR2 SMNVEV (reference sequence). Losses at the gene ends were 6 bases for V and 0 bases for J; bases not matched to a gene: 8. There are 17 residues in the CDR3.

This receptor was taken from a man aged 65-85 years with active or convalescent COVID-19. V and J are TRBV27 and TRBJ2-7; 13 bases match TRBD2. The sample consisted of peripheral blood. CDR3 sequence reads: CASRPGLAGVRSYEQYF. As DNA, the CDR3 is TGTGCCAGCAGGCCCGGACTAGCGGGAGTCCGCTCCTACGAGCAGTACTTC.